This is a list of T cell receptor beta chains from one sample in a study of blood T cell repertoires in COVID-19. The protocol was immunoSEQ multiplex PCR, while the TCRdb copy is restricted to in-frame clones and leaves out a portion. The table records about 310,000 clones, around 85% of them present only once. Sequencing input: PBMCs or T cells enriched from blood (not recorded which). The receptors derive from a woman aged 30 to 39 who had been exposed to COVID-19. Both conserved end residues are trimmed from each CDR3. Each record gives: V gene, D gene, clone size, CDR3 protein. A D gene is named only where the DNA matches it firmly. Not every row has a clone size; where given, it reads once, few, many or a size class.

>TRBV19|TRBD2|-
ASRGRAKNIQY
>TRBV30|TRBD2|-
AWATYSGGYNEQF
>TRBV5-8|-|-
ASRDLVTGISPLH
>TRBV6-5|-|-
ASSYGQHYEQY
>TRBV7-8|-|-
ASSILGPGGGGTEAF
>TRBV5-1|TRBD2|-
ASSFSGGATQY
>TRBV5-6|-|-
ASSLDRRAKNIQY
>TRBV18|-|-
ASSPRGLTKNIQY
>TRBV2|TRBD1|-
ASSENGGTGFSST
>TRBV28|-|-
ASSDGAGQETQY
>TRBV2|-|-
ASSLDSLNTEAF
>TRBV30|TRBD1|once
AWSHGQGPQETQY
>TRBV9|-|-
ASSDGRDTSHTEAF
>TRBV6-5|TRBD1|-
ASSYSGGARTGELF
>TRBV18|-|-
ASSGQAGDEQY
>TRBV5-1|TRBD1|-
ASSLRQGASGELF